This TCR beta chain came from a study of cytomegalovirus exposure and HLA in healthy donors (dated by TCRdb to 2017 to 2019). About the full investigation: In an earlier analysis of 587 of the donors, roughly 300 Gb of sequence data and 100 million or so unique TCR beta sequences from 150 million to 200 million T cells were reported. About 320 gigabases of sequencing data and tens of millions of unique TCR sequences were included in an early release covering over 600 HLA-typed donors. Every discovery cohort repertoire had been produced on one sequencing platform. An earlier analysis of about 600 of the donors used high-throughput TCR beta sequencing to judge whether each TCR beta V gene segment behaved as functional or pseudogenic. The study aimed to test whether cataloging public T cell receptors could reveal signatures of past pathogen exposure. Across some 400 genotyped donors of the cohort, an average of approximately 200,000 unique TCR beta nucleotide sequences per donor were sequenced, and roughly 20% of those sequences were non-productive. Typing coverage differed by locus: A, B, C, DRB1 and DQB1 were typed in roughly 620-630 donors, DQA1 in around 500, DPA1 in nearly 610, and DPB1 in approximately 450. In addition to the first cohort of hundreds of subjects, a separate validation cohort of about 120 different subjects was used. The genetic ancestry cluster associated with self-reported Caucasian donors included 81% of the roughly 360 genotyped donors. About 5 DR-DQ haplotypes were handled as single units for association and clustering, since linkage in the cohort was strong. In a later genetic analysis, genome-wide SNP genotypes for about 65% of the roughly 700 donors were used, and that subset was treated as a discovery cohort. To predict cytomegalovirus infection status, the study brought together high-throughput TCR immunosequencing, statistical association of individual TCRs with disease status, and machine learning. A later analysis re-analyzed previously published TCR beta repertoires from 666 donors and added high-resolution HLA genotyping to study TCR occurrence patterns. Rather than using new phenotypic data, the later analysis identified candidate immune exposures from TCR beta sequences and from how often those sequences occurred across donors. Donor age, sex, ethnicity and CMV serostatus were compiled together with the repertoire data. Class I and class II HLA loci were covered by the typing at four-digit resolution. The study profiled the T cell repertoires of 666 subjects by immunosequencing and related them to cytomegalovirus serostatus. Summary of the overall study and its limitations: Compared with the roughly 720-donor mean, donors in an Asian-associated ancestry cluster had fewer N-insertions in productive TCRs, according to a later genetic analysis. The presence/absence analyses assumed that sequencing depth was roughly uniform across donors, and that assumption may not be true. A further reported finding was that TCR beta sequences accurately predicted the HLA-A and HLA-B alleles for most subjects in the first cohort. This cohort had only TCR beta chains sequenced, and the lack of alpha or paired-chain data limited which features could be detected. In a later analysis, the rate of TCR association differed among HLA loci, with DRB1 alleles having the most associated TCRs and HLA-C alleles having the fewest. An association between a missense DCLRE1C variant and V-gene and J-gene trimming of TCR beta chains was found in a later genetic analysis and replicated in an independent cohort. Most CMV-associated TCR beta chains appeared to be HLA-restricted in a later analysis, and the HLA associations seemed to be driven largely by CMV exposure. The classifier was reported to diagnose cytomegalovirus status with high specificity and sensitivity in both the original cohort and the validation cohort. According to a later analysis, parvovirus B19, influenza, CMV and Epstein-Barr virus appeared linked to several top co-occurrence clusters. Correlated functional status among segregating V segments might reflect linkage disequilibrium, but an unknown experimental factor could not be ruled out. A group of highly shared sequence variants was considered likely to be a technical artifact of the sequencing pipeline. The only immune exposure information available for the cohort was CMV serostatus. In a later analysis, over 15,000 TCR beta sequences were associated with specific HLA alleles at a false discovery rate of 0.05. In the study, 164 TCR beta chains were listed as associated with cytomegalovirus. Because some donors lacked HLA typing at each locus, the association tests relied only on the typed subset. Most TCR sequences were seen in very few donors, while some public TCRs were found in many individuals. Compared with equally common non-associated chains, HLA-associated TCR beta chains in a later analysis were more clonally expanded and had lower generation probabilities. About 17 rarely observed V segments, including chromosome 9 orphons, were excluded from the earlier analysis of approximately 500 of the donors because counts were too low. It was suggested by the authors that the approach could potentially be generalized to other disease states and immunological phenotypes. Three of the identified cytomegalovirus-associated TCR beta chains were confirmed in vitro to be specific for cytomegalovirus antigens. Strong co-occurrence of HLA alleles, especially DR and DQ, made assigning TCR associations to individual alleles difficult. In an earlier analysis of 587 of the donors, most TCR beta V segments were observed in productive rearrangements about 87% or about 30% of the time, broadly matching IMGT annotations.

The cohort comprised 666 healthy bone marrow donors. At the time of sampling, all cohort members were nominally healthy, though unrecorded immune exposures were likely present. The donor was CMV seropositive and was included in the group of some 290 seropositive cohort members. Every donor gave a peripheral blood sample, and the peripheral blood mononuclear cells from that sample were used for TCR beta sequencing. Genomic DNA was extracted from the blood cell samples with the Qiagen DNeasy Blood Extraction Kit. On this clone itself: Its antigen remains unidentified. No much larger clone is present one base from it, and per-base qualities are unavailable.

Library preparation was by the immunoSEQ multiplex PCR assay. For the multiplex PCR, a mixture combining 60 forward primers for TCR Vbeta segments and 13 reverse primers for TCR Jbeta segments was used. A multiplex PCR assay on genomic DNA amplified the CDR3 region of rearranged TCR beta genes. The Illumina HiSeq System was used to sequence the amplified TCR beta libraries as 87-base-pair reads. For the original study's pipeline: Across the 640 or so repertoires, a later analysis counted around 80 million unique TCR beta chains, 9 million to 14 million of which were shared by at least two donors. Raw reads were error-corrected and collapsed into unique sequences with a nearest-neighbor algorithm that merged closely related sequences to remove PCR and sequencing errors. Alignment of CDR3 sequences to IMGT reference sequences was used to assign V, D and J gene segments. For a sequence to be retained, at least a six-nucleotide match to both a V gene segment and a J gene segment was required. Rearrangements were called productive when the CDR3 lacked stop codons and stayed in frame with V and J; all others were non-productive. CDR3 was defined according to IMGT convention as the region running from the second conserved V-encoded cysteine to the conserved J-encoded phenylalanine. The earlier analysis of roughly 590 of the donors excluded any sequence lacking an unambiguous match to a single V gene segment. An earlier analysis of 500 to 600 of the donors classified V segments as functional when productive rearrangements were above 56.7% and as segregating when the standard deviation between donors was above 5%. A statistical classification framework was built for diagnosing cytomegalovirus status from the catalog of TCR beta chain sequences. A later analysis assigned V and J genes by comparing TCR nucleotide sequences with IMGT/GENE-DB human TR gene sequences. Using the TCRdist pipeline, a later analysis assigned CDR3 sequences along with most-parsimonious VDJ recombination scenarios. In a later analysis, every TCR beta chain was defined by the combination of its CDR3 amino acid sequence and its V-gene family, and reads without a unique V-gene family were dropped. In a later analysis, around 600 highly shared, low-generation-probability nucleotide sequences were removed to address suspected cross-contamination and a sequencing artifact. In a later analysis, a clonal expansion index was calculated for each public chain from normalized within-repertoire ranks of inferred template counts. A later analysis computed generation probabilities with a VDJ recombination model fitted to out-of-frame rearrangements, and checked the results against IGoR. In a later analysis, TCR-TCR, TCR-HLA and TCR-CMV co-occurrence was scored with hypergeometric tests, and a repertoire-size bias correction was applied to TCR pairs. In a later analysis, false discovery rates were estimated by permuting HLA or CMV assignments 20 times. In a later analysis, co-occurring TCRs were grouped with DBSCAN, and TCRdist sequence similarity was added when clustering was performed within HLA-allele-positive subsets. Repertoires with fewer than 30,000 or more than 120,000 public chains were left out of co-occurrence clustering, as were four to six repertoires with anomalous nucleotide sharing. The clones in this table, taken by TCRdb from immuneACCESS, are in-frame only. Not every clone is retained; where verified, under half of the shortfall comes from an unresolved V gene, and the cause of the rest is unknown. V, J and clone size reflect that table, while D and trimming were determined from the DNA. This sample is represented by approximately 100,000 clones; under 85% of them were singletons. Jointly, the top ten make up about 10% of the sample.

The sequencing sample was made of PBMCs. This TCR derives from a man between 40 and 49 years old in good health and CMV-seropositive.

The CDR3 is CASSYPGDQPQHF. The nucleotide sequence is given as TGTGCCAGCAGCTACCCCGGGGATCAGCCCCAGCATTTT. The chain couples TRBV6-1 to TRBJ1-5, with the D gene call left open. Relative to germline, V is 6 bases shorter and J is 5 bases shorter, with 11 bases between their ends. The CDR3 has 13 amino acids, counting the end cysteine and phenylalanine. Here the CDR3 DNA is all that survives: 39 bases in frame from base 1. From a lookup of the germline V gene, CDR1 and CDR2 are MNHNS and SASEGT.